These 5 T cell receptor beta chains were sequenced from one sample in a study of T cells after yellow fever vaccination. TCRdb processed the 5' RACE reads anew with MiXCR; each CDR3 protein has one entry. The sample consists of about 240,000 distinct CDR3 sequences, 6.9% of them appearing once. The sample was CD4+ T cells sorted from PBMCs, taken 15 days after the yellow fever booster vaccination. The source of these receptors is a man aged 25 to 40 who received the YFV17D yellow fever vaccine.

There are a few counts of this clonotype. The J gene is TRBJ2-5, the V gene TRBV2, with 9 bases matching TRBD1. CDR3 size: 14 residues. Germline CDR1 reads SNHLY; CDR2 reads FYNNEI. The trim removed 6 bases at V and 4 bases at J, leaving 6 bases unmatched. The CDR3 sequence is CASSERTGAETQYF. The CDR3 bases are TGTGCCAGCAGCGAGAGGACAGGGGCAGAGACCCAGTACTTC. Filled out from reference TRBV2 and TRBJ2-5, the complete variable domain reads EPEVTQTPSHQVTQMGQEVILRCVPISNHLYFYWYRQILGQKVEFLVSFYNNEISEKSEIFDDQFSVERPDGSNFTLKIRSTKLEDSAMYFCASSERTGAETQYFGPGTRLLVL.

V gene TRBV4-3 combines with J gene TRBJ1-3, with D possibly matching TRBD1 (6 bases). CDR1 is LGHNA, CDR2 YSLEER, per germline. The V end lost 2 bases, the J end lost 1 base, and 9 bases lay between the germline ends. The CDR3 has 15 residues. The CDR3 bases are TGCGCCAGCAGCCAAATTGACAGGTCTGGAAACACCATATATTTT. Protein product: CASSQIDRSGNTIYF.

A few counts support this clonotype. The V call is TRBV28, the J call TRBJ2-7, with TRBD1 identical over 10 bases. Trimming at V came to 6 bases and at J to 5 bases, leaving 7 bases not matched to a gene. The CDR3 runs to 14 residues. The germline V gene encodes CDR1 MDHEN and CDR2 SYDVKM. CDR3 residues: CASSVTGGPNEQYF. For the CDR3, the DNA is TGTGCCAGCAGCGTGACAGGGGGCCCCAACGAGCAGTACTTC.

The J gene is TRBJ2-3, the V gene TRBV5-5; the D is unclear. The CDR3 consists of 14 residues. Trimming left V 3 bases short and J 2 bases short, with 10 bases between. The germline CDR1 and CDR2 sequences are SGHKS and YYEKEE (reference sequence). DNA for the CDR3: TGTGCCAGCAGCTACGACCCAAACACAGATACGCAGTATTTT. Its translation is CASSYDPNTDTQYF.

To note about this clonotype: A read error may account for a junction end that differs from germline. V usage is TRBV23-1 and J usage is TRBJ2-1; maybe TRBD2 (6 bases). TRBV23-1 is annotated as an ORF whose role is uncertain. This CDR3 is 16 amino acids long. The CDR3 DNA reads as TGCGTCAGCTGTCATTGGAGGGATGGGCTTCGGAATGAGCAGTTCTTC. It encodes CVSCHWRDGLRNEQFF.